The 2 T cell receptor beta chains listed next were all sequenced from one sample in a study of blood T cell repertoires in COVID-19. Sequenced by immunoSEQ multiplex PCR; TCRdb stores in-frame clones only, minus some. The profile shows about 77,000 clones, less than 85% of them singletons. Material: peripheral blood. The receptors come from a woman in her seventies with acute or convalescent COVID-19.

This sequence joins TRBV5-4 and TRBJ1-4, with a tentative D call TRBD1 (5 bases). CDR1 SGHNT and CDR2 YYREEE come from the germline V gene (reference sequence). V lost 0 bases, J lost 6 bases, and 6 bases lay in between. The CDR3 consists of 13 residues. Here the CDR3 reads CASSLGGDEKLFF. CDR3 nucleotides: TGTGCCAGCAGCTTGGGGGGGGATGAAAAACTGTTTTTT.

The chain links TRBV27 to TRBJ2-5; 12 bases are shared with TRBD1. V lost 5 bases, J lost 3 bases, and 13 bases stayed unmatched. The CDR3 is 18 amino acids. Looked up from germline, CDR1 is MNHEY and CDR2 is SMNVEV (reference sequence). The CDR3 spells CASSTRDRGRGKKETQYF. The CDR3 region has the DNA TGTGCCAGCAGTACCCGGGACAGGGGGCGCGGGAAAAAAGAGACCCAGTACTTC.